The 14 T cell receptor beta chains presented below share a single source sample, sequenced in a study of human thymus T cells. The table came from immunoSEQ multiplex PCR; TCRdb's copy has only in-frame clones and leaves some out. The sample carries 35,000 to 45,000 clones, over 85% recorded once. Sequenced sample: blood. All receptors derive from a boy less than two years old with a congenital heart defect but otherwise immunologically healthy.

The chain joins TRBV4-3 to TRBJ2-3; 8 bases are shared with TRBD2. The CDR3 runs 15 residues. Germline V CDR1 and CDR2: LGHNA, YSLEER. Trimming took 1 base from V and 2 from J; bases not matched to a gene: 2. CDR3: CASSQGSGITDTQYF. The CDR3 DNA reads as TGCGCCAGCAGCCAAGGTAGCGGGATCACAGATACGCAGTATTTT.

The sample holds one count of this clone. V is TRBV28 and J is TRBJ2-3; D tentatively reads TRBD1 or TRBD2 (6 bases each). CDR3 length: 16 amino acids. V lost 5 bases to trimming and J lost 5 bases, with 20 bases between them. Germline V gives CDR1 MDHEN, CDR2 SYDVKM. DNA for the CDR3: TGTGCCAGCAGTCCCCTCGTTTGGGGGCGGGAAGATACGCAGTATTTT. This encodes CASSPLVWGREDTQYF.

V and J are TRBV12-5 and TRBJ1-6, with no clear D. Germline CDR1 reads LGHNT; CDR2 reads FRNRAP. This CDR3 region has 14 residues. The V and J ends lost 3 bases and 10 bases respectively, with 13 bases between them. The CDR3 DNA reads as TGTGCTAGTGGTTTCGGGGAGTTTTGGTCACCCCTCCACTTT. This translates into CASGFGEFWSPLHF. The whole variable domain, remainder taken from reference TRBV12-5 and TRBJ1-6, is DARVTQTPRHKVTEMGQEVTMRCQPILGHNTVFWYRQTMMQGLELLAYFRNRAPLDDSGMPKDRFSAEMPDATLATLKIQPSEPRDSAVYFCASGFGEFWSPLHFGNGTRLTVT.

This sequence joins TRBV30 and TRBJ1-3; D gene ambiguous. In germline, CDR1 is GTSNPN, CDR2 SVGIG (reference sequence). V lost 4 bases and J 2 bases, leaving 9 bases between the germline ends. There are 13 residues in the CDR3. The CDR3: CAWNGVTGNTIYF. The CDR3 DNA sequence: TGTGCCTGGAACGGGGTGACTGGAAACACCATATATTTT. Full variable domain (missing parts from reference TRBV30 and TRBJ1-3): SQTIHQWPATLVQPVGSPLSLECTVEGTSNPNLYWYRQAAGRGLQLLFYSVGIGQISSEVPQNLSASRPQDRQFILSSKKLLLSDSGFYLCAWNGVTGNTIYFGEGSWLTVV.

A word on this clone: Other DNA sequences in this sample translate to the same CDR3. V gene TRBV5-6 combines with J gene TRBJ1-2; possible D gene TRBD1, 6 bases. Trimming took off 1 base at V and 4 bases at J, with 11 bases between the two ends. The CDR3 sequence is 14 residues long. The germline V gene encodes CDR1 SGHDT and CDR2 YYEEEE. CDR3 coding DNA: TGTGCCAGCAGCTTGACGGGCAGGGGCTATGGCTACACCTTC. This encodes CASSLTGRGYGYTF.

The CDR3: CAWSTGLDTDTQYF. Here the CDR3 DNA reads TGTGCCTGGAGTACGGGACTGGATACAGATACGCAGTATTTT. The chain links TRBV30 to TRBJ2-3, with D perhaps TRBD2 (6 bases). Germline CDR1 GTSNPN, CDR2 SVGIG (reference sequence). Trimming stripped 2 bases from V and 3 bases from J, with 12 bases between. The CDR3 covers 14 residues.

V gene TRBV6-5 combines with J gene TRBJ2-2; D is uncertain. The CDR3 has 14 residues. Germline V gene lookup returns CDR1 MNHEY and CDR2 SVGAGI. With 6 bases removed from V and 1 base from J, the gap between germline ends came to 9 bases. CDR3 nucleotides: TGTGCCAGCAGACTAAACAGGAACACCGGGGAGCTGTTTTTT. Amino acids: CASRLNRNTGELFF.

The chain joins TRBV7-2 to TRBJ2-7; 11 bases map to TRBD2. CDR3 size: 14 residues. Trimming removed 6 bases from V and 2 bases from J; junction bases left unmatched: 3. Germline V CDR1 and CDR2: SGHTA, FQGNSA. CDR3 bases: TGTGCCAGCAGGAAACTAGCGGGGGCCTACGAGCAGTACTTC. The encoded protein is CASRKLAGAYEQYF.

The chain combines TRBV11-2 with TRBJ2-2, with 7 positions matching TRBD1. CDR1 and CDR2 from the germline V gene are SGHAT and FQNNGV. The CDR3 spans 16 residues. V was pared by 6 bases and J by 5 bases, with 12 bases of the junction left unmatched. CDR3 DNA sequence: TGTGCCAGCAGAAAACCGGGACAGAAGTATACCGGGGAGCTGTTTTTT. Translated, it gives CASRKPGQKYTGELFF.

The chain recombines TRBV6-4 with TRBJ2-3; 13 bases map to TRBD2. The V gene end was trimmed by 5 bases and the J gene end by 9 bases; junction bases not matched to a gene: 8. Germline values: CDR1 MRHNA, CDR2 SNTAGT. This CDR3 spans 15 amino acids. CDR3 loop: CASSTLGLAGATQYF. CDR3 sequence (DNA): TGTGCCAGCAGTACCTTAGGACTAGCGGGGGCAACGCAGTATTTT.

This clone was detected only once. V is TRBV4-3 and J is TRBJ1-3; 9 nucleotides match TRBD1. This CDR3 has 16 amino acids. Trimming removed 0 bases from V and 8 bases from J; junction bases left unmatched: 8. Germline V gene sequence: CDR1 LGHNA, CDR2 YSLEER. The CDR3 nucleotides are TGCGCCAGCAGCCAAGATAGGACAGGGGAGGGTTACACCATATATTTT. Its translation: CASSQDRTGEGYTIYF.

The genes are TRBV5-1 and TRBJ2-1; D is unresolved. Germline-derived CDR1 and CDR2 are SGHRS and YFSETQ. The V gene lost 4 bases and the J gene lost 0 bases, with 14 bases spanning the gap. The CDR3 is 16 amino acids. DNA of the CDR3: TGCGCCAGCAGCCCCGCCCCCCCGAGCTCCTACAATGAGCAGTTCTTC. It codes for CASSPAPPSSYNEQFF.

The chain recombines TRBV28 with TRBJ2-7, with TRBD1 matching over 8 bases. From germline, CDR1 is MDHEN and CDR2 SYDVKM. V lost 4 bases, J lost 2 bases, and 13 bases stayed unmatched. This CDR3 spans 17 amino acids. CDR3 nucleotide sequence: TGTGCCAGCAGTTCCGCCAGGGGGCTGACTACCACCTACGAGCAGTACTTC. Encoded protein: CASSSARGLTTTYEQYF.

The chain couples TRBV29-1 to TRBJ2-2; 9 nucleotides match TRBD1. The junction had 5 bases not matched to a gene; V was cut back by 5 bases and J by 1 base. Per germline, CDR1 SQVTM and CDR2 ANQGSEA. The CDR3 consists of 15 residues. CDR3 nucleotides: TGCAGCGTTCGCGGGACAGGGAGGAACACCGGGGAGCTGTTTTTT. Its protein is CSVRGTGRNTGELFF.